The T cell receptor (beta chain) under discussion was sequenced for a study of CXCR3-negative and CXCR3-positive naive CD8 T cells. Looking at the study overall: The total count of TRB reads reached about 135 million, and each library contributed about 1.5 +/- 0.3 million.

About this clonotype: Its target is unknown.

General study findings and limits: CXCR3-positive naive cells carried more hydrophobic TRB CDR3s than CXCR3-negative naive cells did. Within a donor, both naive subsets shared TRBV-TRBJ usage, unlike memory cells.

5' RACE with UMI labels generated the TRB cDNA libraries. TCRdb re-called the 5' RACE reads and gives one entry per CDR3 protein, without DNA. The ten top clones account for 0.45% to 0.55%, within a sample of about 150,000 distinct CDR3 sequences. This CDR3 has 14 amino acids. Germline V gives CDR1 DFQATT, CDR2 SNEGSKA (reference sequence). The TCR sequence derives from a human donor in good health. Some clones in this sample may be carry-over from other donors' samples. This sequence joins TRBV20-1 and TRBJ2-7; TCRdb's D gene call, TRBD1, goes unchecked for lack of DNA. Sequenced: naive CXCR3+ CD8+ T cells from blood. Subset meaning: CD45RO-CCR7+CD27+CD95- naive CD8+ T cells expressing CXCR3 (TNR3+). The CDR3 here is CSARDPGGEYEQYF.